These T cell receptor beta chains were read from a single sample in a study of shared clonotypes between healthy human individuals. Only in-frame clones appear in the TCRdb table, and some are missing; sequencing was by immunoSEQ multiplex PCR. Of more than 1 million clones detected, approximately 80% appear once; the ten largest clones hold about 0.52%. Specimen: memory CD4+ T cells from PBMCs. These receptors originate from a man aged 18 to 29 in good health. Some clones in this sample may be carry-over from other donors' samples. Each CDR3 is given with its conserved first and last residue. D genes are given only for firm matches. The listing skips clone size in some rows; elsewhere it reads once, few, many or a size class.

>TRBJ2-7|.|TRBD2|TRBV9
CASSSRAGESYEQYF
TGTGCCAGCAGCTCCCGAGCGGGAGAATCCTACGAGCAGTACTTC
>TRBJ2-5|.|TRBD2|TRBV2
CASSERSGRAQETQYF
TGTGCCAGCAGTGAGAGGAGCGGGAGAGCGCAAGAGACCCAGTACTTC
>TRBJ2-5|.|TRBD2|TRBV7-2
CASSKKGGAGLYQETQYF
TGTGCCAGCAGCAAAAAGGGAGGGGCAGGGCTGTACCAAGAGACCCAGTACTTC
>TRBJ2-5|.|.|TRBV7-2
CASSLESGKGAVQYF
TGTGCCAGCAGCTTAGAAAGCGGGAAGGGGGCGGTCCAGTACTTC
>TRBJ2-2|.|.|TRBV5-4
CASSLAPTSVTGELFF
TGTGCCAGCAGCTTGGCGCCTACTAGTGTAACCGGGGAGCTGTTTTTT
>TRBJ2-3|.|TRBD2|TRBV27
CASSLWGLAGETEGTDTQYF
TGTGCCAGCAGTTTATGGGGACTAGCGGGAGAGACGGAGGGGACAGATACGCAGTATTTT
>TRBJ2-5|.|TRBD1|TRBV2
CAIRTGSPRTQYF
TGTGCCATCAGGACAGGGAGCCCAAGGACCCAGTACTTC
>TRBJ1-5|.|.|TRBV2
CASSVQGSNQPQHF
TGTGCCAGCAGTGTACAGGGTAGCAATCAGCCCCAGCATTTT
>TRBJ2-7|.|TRBD2|TRBV7-2
CASSLTSGSSYEQYF
TGTGCCAGCAGCCTTACTAGCGGAAGCTCCTACGAGCAGTACTTC
>TRBJ1-1|few|.|TRBV7-9
CASSLGTGTPEAFF
TGTGCCAGCAGCTTAGGAACAGGGACCCCTGAAGCTTTCTTT
>TRBJ1-1|.|.|TRBV7-2
CASSLGNSKVQAFF
TGTGCCAGCAGCTTGGGTAACAGCAAGGTACAAGCTTTCTTT
>TRBJ2-1|.|.|TRBV14
CASSHRGLFNEQFF
TGTGCCAGCAGTCACAGAGGGCTATTCAATGAGCAGTTCTTC
>TRBJ2-7|.|.|TRBV10-3
CAISDRQYYEQYF
TGTGCCATCAGTGATAGACAGTACTACGAGCAGTACTTC
>TRBJ1-1|.|.|TRBV19
CASSILGRAEAFF
TGTGCCAGTAGTATTCTGGGGAGGGCTGAAGCTTTCTTT
>TRBJ2-7|.|TRBD1|TRBV7-2
CASSPRDRGSEQYF
TGTGCCAGCAGCCCTCGGGACAGGGGTTCCGAGCAGTACTTC
>TRBJ2-7|.|.|TRBV2
CASSENRYSYEQYF
TGTGCCAGCAGTGAAAACAGATATTCCTACGAGCAGTACTTC
>TRBJ2-2|few|TRBD1|TRBV5-5
CASIRQGLSWNTGELFF
TGTGCCAGCATCCGACAGGGTCTTTCCTGGAACACCGGGGAGCTGTTTTTT
>TRBJ1-2|.|TRBD1|TRBV28
CASRSTGGSYGYTF
TGTGCCAGCAGGTCGACAGGGGGAAGCTATGGCTACACCTTC
>TRBJ1-1|.|.|TRBV30
CAWMDGRRNTEAFF
TGTGCCTGGATGGACGGACGGAGAAACACTGAAGCTTTCTTT
>TRBJ2-1|.|TRBD1|TRBV12-5
CASRGPGQGNYNEQFF
TGTGCTAGTAGAGGGCCGGGACAGGGTAATTACAATGAGCAGTTCTTC
>TRBJ2-7|.|TRBD1|TRBV2
CASSVQGGYEQYF
TGTGCCAGCAGCGTACAGGGGGGTTACGAGCAGTACTTC
>TRBJ2-3|.|TRBD1|TRBV11-2
CASSTGGSDTQYF
TGTGCCAGCAGCACAGGGGGCTCGGATACGCAGTATTTT
>TRBJ1-2|.|TRBD1|TRBV7-9
CASSGYRGGRNGYTF
TGTGCCAGCAGCGGATACAGGGGTGGGCGAAATGGCTACACCTTC
>TRBJ2-3|.|TRBD1|TRBV14
CASSPGTGRSTDTQYF
TGTGCCAGCAGCCCGGGGACAGGCCGAAGCACAGATACGCAGTATTTT
>TRBJ2-2|.|TRBD1|TRBV6-5
CASRKTGSGLFF
TGTGCCAGCAGGAAGACAGGGAGTGGGCTGTTTTTT
>TRBJ1-3|.|.|TRBV6-5
CASKGELAGNTIYF
TGTGCCAGCAAAGGCGAATTGGCAGGAAACACCATATATTTT
>TRBJ1-2|.|.|TRBV25-1
CASSVRDSGAGYTF
TGTGCCAGCAGTGTCCGGGACTCCGGGGCCGGCTACACCTTC
>TRBJ1-2|.|TRBD1|TRBV19
CASEQGQGYGYTF
TGTGCCAGTGAACAGGGACAGGGTTATGGCTACACCTTC
>TRBJ1-6|once|.|TRBV27
CASSLFGQRNSPLHF
TGTGCCAGCAGTTTATTCGGTCAGAGGAATTCACCCCTCCACTTT